Below are 15 T cell receptor beta chains sequenced from a single sample in a study of T cell responses to AZD1222 COVID-19 vaccine. Here immunoSEQ multiplex PCR was the method, and the copy in TCRdb shows in-frame clones only, minus some. Found here are about 110,000 clones, about 95% of them singletons; the top ten hold around 3%. The sample consisted of peripheral blood, taken 28 days after the second AZD1222 dose. The receptors derive from an adult who received the AZD1222 COVID-19 vaccine.

This clone appeared once. The V gene is TRBV2, the J gene TRBJ2-1, with TRBD2 matching 12 bases. This CDR3 comprises 15 residues. Germline V gene data show CDR1 as SNHLY and CDR2 as FYNNEI. The J segment lost 9 bases and the V segment lost 6 bases, leaving 9 bases of the junction unmatched. The CDR3 DNA reads as TGTGCCAGCAGACGGACTAGCGGGGTTGGGGCTGAGCAGTTCTTC. This gives the protein CASRRTSGVGAEQFF.

The chain is built from TRBV7-9 and TRBJ2-1, with D tentatively TRBD1 (6 bases). Germline V gene lookup returns CDR1 SEHNR and CDR2 FQNEAQ (reference sequence). This CDR3 contains 15 residues. The V end was cut by 2 bases, the J end by 7 bases, with 15 bases between. In DNA, the CDR3 is TGTGCCAGCAGCTTATCCAGGGGTTCTTGGAATGAGCAGTTCTTC. Translating gives CASSLSRGSWNEQFF.

This clone was detected only once. V is TRBV4-2 and J is TRBJ1-1, with 9 bases that match TRBD1. In germline, CDR1 is LGHNA, CDR2 YNFKEQ. This CDR3 has 14 amino acids. Germline trimming cut 1 base from V and 6 bases from J; bases unmatched to any gene: 3. The CDR3 DNA is TGTGCCAGCAGCCAAGCCGGGACAGGGTCTGAAGCTTTCTTT. Encoded protein: CASSQAGTGSEAFF.

The rearrangement uses TRBV3-1 (or the pseudogene TRBV3-2) and TRBJ1-3; D unresolved. Germline V lookup: CDR1 LGHDT, CDR2 YNNKEL (reference sequence). Trimming removed 4 bases at V and 10 bases at J, with 11 bases between. The CDR3 length is 12 residues. The CDR3 region has the DNA TGTGCCAGCAGCCCCGGTGGCTATACCATATATTTT. It encodes CASSPGGYTIYF.

The chain has TRBV5-1 and TRBJ1-4; TRBD1 might be the D (5 bases). The CDR3 covers 15 residues. Germline V gene lookup returns CDR1 SGHRS and CDR2 YFSETQ. Trimming stripped 2 bases from V and 10 bases from J, with 18 bases between. The DNA of the CDR3 is TGCGCCAGCAGCTTAGAGGGGCCAGCTGTTGGAAAACTGTTTTTT. Protein sequence: CASSLEGPAVGKLFF.

Details on this clone: Compared with germline, one end of the junction differs, possibly owing to a read error. The V call is TRBV19, the J call TRBJ2-3, with D perhaps matching TRBD1 or TRBD2 (6 bases each). This CDR3 has 15 amino acids. Germline V lookup: CDR1 LNHDA, CDR2 SQIVND (reference sequence). CDR3 sequence (DNA): TGTGCCAGTAGGATAGGGGGACTTCGCACAGATACGCAGTATTTT. It is translated as CASRIGGLRTDTQYF. The full variable domain, in which reference TRBV19 and TRBJ2-3 provide the parts outside the CDR3, is DGGITQSPKYLFRKEGQNVTLSCEQNLNHDAMYWYRQDPGQGLRLIYYSQIVNDFQKGDIAEGYSVSREKKESFPLTVTSAQKNPTAFYLCASRIGGLRTDTQYFGPGTRLTVL.

The chain's CDR3 is CASSQGGGQDNSPLHF. For the CDR3, the DNA is TGCGCCAGCAGCCAAGGTGGGGGACAGGATAATTCACCCCTCCACTTT. V usage is TRBV4-1 and J usage is TRBJ1-6; TRBD1 aligns across 8 bases. Germline trimming cut 1 base from V and 5 bases from J; bases unmatched to any gene: 4. This CDR3 has 16 amino acids. Germline V CDR1 and CDR2: MGHRA, YSYEKL.

The chain employs TRBV18 and TRBJ1-1; no reliable D call. Per the germline V gene, CDR1 is KGHSH and CDR2 is LQKENI. The V end lost 4 bases, the J end lost 0 bases, and 6 bases lay between the germline ends. There are 13 residues in the CDR3. CDR3 loop: CASSQDLNTEAFF. The CDR3 bases are TGTGCCAGCTCACAAGACCTGAACACTGAAGCTTTCTTT.

This chain uses TRBV5-1 with TRBJ2-3; 11 bases match TRBD2. Germline assignment: CDR1 SGHRS and CDR2 YFSETQ. This CDR3 has 17 residues. Losses at the gene ends were 2 bases for V and 1 base for J; bases not matched to a gene: 6. The CDR3 loop reads CASSLQLTSGGTDTQYF. The CDR3 nucleotides are TGCGCCAGCAGCTTACAGCTGACTAGCGGGGGCACAGATACGCAGTATTTT.

This chain connects TRBV11-2 to TRBJ1-1; D gene unclear. This CDR3 has 13 amino acids. Looked up from germline, CDR1 is SGHAT and CDR2 is FQNNGV. V lost 5 bases and J lost 5, with 12 bases in between. Written as DNA, the CDR3 is TGTGCCAGCAGCCCTGTCGGAGGTACTGAAGCTTTCTTT. Its protein is CASSPVGGTEAFF.

The CDR3 coding sequence is TGTGCCAGCAGTCCAGTACAGAGCCGCCCTAATGAAAAACTGTTTTTT. Protein: CASSPVQSRPNEKLFF. The chain combines TRBV28 with TRBJ1-4; D uncertain. V was pared by 5 bases and J by 3 bases, with 16 bases between. The CDR3 length is 16 residues. Germline CDR1 MDHEN, CDR2 SYDVKM.

The CDR3 region has the DNA TGTGCCAGCAATTCTCAGGGTCGGGGAGGCTACACCTTC. It specifies CASNSQGRGGYTF. The chain employs TRBV2 and TRBJ1-2; D is possibly TRBD1 (5 bases). Between the trimmed V and J ends, which lost 7 bases and 8 bases, there was a span of 17 bases. CDR1 and CDR2 from the germline V gene are SNHLY and FYNNEI. The CDR3 consists of 13 residues.

The rearrangement joins TRBV5-1 to TRBJ2-7; 10 bases fit TRBD1. The junction had 4 bases not matched to a gene; V was cut back by 0 bases and J by 4 bases. In germline, CDR1 is SGHRS, CDR2 YFSETQ. CDR3 size: 15 residues. The CDR3, as DNA: TGCGCCAGCAGCTTGGAAGGACAGGGGGGGTACGAGCAGTACTTC. Translated: CASSLEGQGGYEQYF. The complete variable domain, with remaining parts taken from reference TRBV5-1 and TRBJ2-7, reads KAGVTQTPRYLIKTRGQQVTLSCSPISGHRSVSWYQQTPGQGLQFLFEYFSETQRNKGNFPGRFSGRQFSNSRSEMNVSTLELGDSALYLCASSLEGQGGYEQYFGPGTRLTVT.

The CDR3 DNA sequence: TGTGCCAGCAGCCCTTCGAGGGGGGGCAGGCCCCAGCATTTT. It codes for CASSPSRGGRPQHF. The rearrangement uses TRBV4-2 and TRBJ1-5, with a weak D call TRBD1 (6 bases). V was shortened by 4 bases and J by 9 bases, with 16 bases between the two germline ends. The germline V gene has CDR1 LGHNA and CDR2 YNFKEQ. The CDR3 totals 14 residues.

The V call is TRBV5-8, the J call TRBJ1-1; TRBD1 is a possible D gene (5 bases). The V gene lost 6 bases and the J gene lost 4 bases, with 13 bases spanning the gap. CDR3 length equals 13 residues. Germline CDR1 SGHTS, CDR2 YDEGEE. DNA of the CDR3: TGTGCCAGCACCCTCGGCGGGGCCACTGAAGCTTTCTTT. It is translated as CASTLGGATEAFF.